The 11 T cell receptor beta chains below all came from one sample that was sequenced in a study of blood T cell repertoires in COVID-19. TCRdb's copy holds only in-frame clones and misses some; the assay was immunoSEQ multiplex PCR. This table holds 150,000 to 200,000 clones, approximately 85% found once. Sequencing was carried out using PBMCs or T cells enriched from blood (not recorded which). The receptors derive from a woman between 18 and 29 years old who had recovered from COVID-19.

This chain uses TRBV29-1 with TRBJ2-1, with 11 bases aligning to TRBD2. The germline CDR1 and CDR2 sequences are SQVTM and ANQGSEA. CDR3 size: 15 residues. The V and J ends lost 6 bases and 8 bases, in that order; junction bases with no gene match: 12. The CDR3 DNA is TGCAGCGTCGCAGATACTAGCGGGAGTTGGGATGAGCAGTTCTTC. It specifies CSVADTSGSWDEQFF.

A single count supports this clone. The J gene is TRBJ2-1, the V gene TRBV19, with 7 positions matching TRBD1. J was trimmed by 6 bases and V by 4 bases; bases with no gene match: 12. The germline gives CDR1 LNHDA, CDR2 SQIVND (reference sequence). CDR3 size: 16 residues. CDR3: CASSTLAWDRVNEQFF. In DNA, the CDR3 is TGTGCCAGTAGTACCCTTGCTTGGGACAGAGTCAATGAGCAGTTCTTC.

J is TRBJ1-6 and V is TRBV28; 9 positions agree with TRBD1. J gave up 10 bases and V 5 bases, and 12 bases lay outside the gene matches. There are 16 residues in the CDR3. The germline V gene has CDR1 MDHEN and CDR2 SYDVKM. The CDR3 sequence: CASSTPGQGIGSPLHF. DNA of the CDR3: TGTGCCAGCAGTACTCCGGGACAGGGCATCGGATCACCCCTCCACTTT.

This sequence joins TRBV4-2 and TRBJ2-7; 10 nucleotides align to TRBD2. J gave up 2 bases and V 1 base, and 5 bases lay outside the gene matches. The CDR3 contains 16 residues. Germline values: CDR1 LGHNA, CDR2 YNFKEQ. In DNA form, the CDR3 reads TGTGCCAGCAGCCAAGGAGTTAGCGGGGGGCCCTACGAGCAGTACTTC. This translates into CASSQGVSGGPYEQYF.

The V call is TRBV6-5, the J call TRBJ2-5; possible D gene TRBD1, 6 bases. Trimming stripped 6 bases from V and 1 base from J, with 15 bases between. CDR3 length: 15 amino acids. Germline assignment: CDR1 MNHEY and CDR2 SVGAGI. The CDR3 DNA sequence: TGTGCCAGCAGAGCGGTACAGGGTCCCCAAGAGACCCAGTACTTC. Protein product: CASRAVQGPQETQYF.

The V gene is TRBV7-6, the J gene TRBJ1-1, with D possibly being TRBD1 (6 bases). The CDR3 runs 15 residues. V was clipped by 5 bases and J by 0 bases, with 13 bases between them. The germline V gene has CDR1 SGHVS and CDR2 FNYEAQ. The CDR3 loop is CASSPDRNMNTEAFF. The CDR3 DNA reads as TGTGCCAGCAGCCCTGACAGGAACATGAACACTGAAGCTTTCTTT.

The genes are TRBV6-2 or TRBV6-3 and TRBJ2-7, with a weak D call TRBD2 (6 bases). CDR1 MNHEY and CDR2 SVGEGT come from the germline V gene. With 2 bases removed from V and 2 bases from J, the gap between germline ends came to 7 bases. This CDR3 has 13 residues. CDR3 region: CASSYGGTYEQYF. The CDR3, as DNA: TGTGCCAGCAGTTACGGGGGGACCTACGAGCAGTACTTC.

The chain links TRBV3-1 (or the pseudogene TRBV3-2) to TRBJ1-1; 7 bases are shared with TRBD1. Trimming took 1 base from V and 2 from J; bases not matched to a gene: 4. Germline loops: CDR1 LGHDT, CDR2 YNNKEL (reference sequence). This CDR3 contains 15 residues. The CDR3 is CASSQGAGGNTEAFF. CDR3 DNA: TGTGCCAGCAGCCAAGGGGCAGGGGGTAACACTGAAGCTTTCTTT.

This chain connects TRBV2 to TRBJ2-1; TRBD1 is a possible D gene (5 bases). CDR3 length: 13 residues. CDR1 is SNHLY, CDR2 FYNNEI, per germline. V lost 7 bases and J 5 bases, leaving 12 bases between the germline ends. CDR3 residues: CASKRFRDNEQFF. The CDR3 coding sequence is TGTGCCAGCAAACGCTTCAGGGACAATGAGCAGTTCTTC.

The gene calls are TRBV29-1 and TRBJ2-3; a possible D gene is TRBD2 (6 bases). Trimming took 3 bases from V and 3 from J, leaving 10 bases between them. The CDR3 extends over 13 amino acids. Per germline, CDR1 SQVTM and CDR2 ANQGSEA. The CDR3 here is CSVETSRTDTQYF. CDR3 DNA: TGCAGCGTTGAGACTAGTAGGACAGATACGCAGTATTTT.

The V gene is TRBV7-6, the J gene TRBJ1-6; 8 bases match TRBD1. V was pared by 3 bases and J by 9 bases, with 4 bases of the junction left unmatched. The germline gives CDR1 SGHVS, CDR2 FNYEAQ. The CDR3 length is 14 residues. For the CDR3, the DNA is TGTGCCAGCAGCTTGGCAGGGGGCATTTCACCCCTCCACTTT. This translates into CASSLAGGISPLHF.